This is a list of T cell receptor beta chains from one sample in a study of blood T cell repertoires in COVID-19. The data were produced by immunoSEQ multiplex PCR, yet TCRdb's version contains in-frame clones alone and is incomplete. The sample consists of fewer than 250,000 clones, about 83% of them appearing once. What was sequenced was peripheral blood. The origin of the receptors is a human donor in a cohort sampled during active COVID-19. Each CDR3 is given without its conserved first and last residue. Some rows have no size entry. The others give once, few or many, or a class for an expanded clone.

V: TRBV28
size: .
CDR3: ASSLRPPGNQPQH

V: TRBV3-1/TRBV3-2
size: few
CDR3: ASNLAGRNEKLF

V: TRBV2
size: once
CDR3: ASSPRDGRTEAF

V: TRBV18
size: .
CDR3: ASSPGQGGEKLF

V: TRBV6-5
size: .
CDR3: ASSLGGLSYEQY

V: TRBV2
size: .
CDR3: ASRDFRTGKQGYT

V: TRBV5-1
size: .
CDR3: ASRFNPGTGKQETQY

V: TRBV30
size: .
CDR3: AWSVAGGNGYT

V: TRBV11-2
size: .
CDR3: ASSFRETQY

V: TRBV3-1/TRBV3-2
size: .
CDR3: ASSPWTGSSTGELF

V: TRBV5-1
size: .
CDR3: ASSLEDRGRPLTEAF

V: TRBV23-1
size: few
CDR3: ASSLIVVNRGLLSGGYT

V: TRBV9
size: .
CDR3: AAPRGIRAYEQY

V: TRBV11-2
size: .
CDR3: ASSRGGGQNSNQPQH

V: TRBV27
size: once
CDR3: ASSLQGNYGYT

V: TRBV3-1/TRBV3-2
size: .
CDR3: ASSQDLAGGRETQY

V: TRBV28
size: .
CDR3: ASASGGGPNSGANVLT

V: TRBV14
size: .
CDR3: ASSYRGNTGELF

V: TRBV19
size: .
CDR3: ASSDNRGSLGRSPLH

V: TRBV7-2
size: few
CDR3: ASSLTGNQPQH

V: TRBV11-2
size: .
CDR3: ASTNYLGNTEAF

V: TRBV9
size: .
CDR3: ASSVGGTVGTEAF

V: TRBV5-5
size: .
CDR3: ASSKTGGPSEAF

V: TRBV4-2
size: .
CDR3: ASSQGGLAGVQDTQY

V: TRBV28
size: .
CDR3: ASSSDSGSNQPQH

V: TRBV5-4
size: few
CDR3: ASSLERSPEY

V: TRBV28
size: .
CDR3: ASSPHDRDTQY

V: TRBV12-3/TRBV12-4
size: .
CDR3: ASSFFRQPQH

V: TRBV5-8
size: .
CDR3: ASSLGQMDYGYT

V: TRBV5-6
size: .
CDR3: ASSLYRGRPGELF

V: TRBV5-1
size: .
CDR3: ASSLQGALLEQTQY

V: TRBV5-6
size: .
CDR3: ASSFRGTYNEQF

V: TRBV4-2
size: few
CDR3: ASSQDQARSVYT

V: TRBV28
size: .
CDR3: ASRLTDYEQY

V: TRBV19
size: .
CDR3: ASSASGTSPHEQY

V: TRBV4-1
size: medium-sized
CDR3: ASSLSLRGTARSYEQY

V: TRBV11-2
size: .
CDR3: ASSPIREGSAKNIQY

V: TRBV11-2
size: many
CDR3: ASSFKGAPYNSPLH

V: TRBV2
size: .
CDR3: ASSRQGATNEKLF

V: TRBV9
size: once
CDR3: ASSEGGRGGNSPLH

V: TRBV19
size: .
CDR3: ATGDYEQY

V: TRBV24-1
size: .
CDR3: ATQNTGDQPQH

V: TRBV18
size: many
CDR3: ASSGKRDGNQPQH

V: TRBV21-1
size: .
CDR3: ASSKATVKSYEQY

V: TRBV5-1
size: .
CDR3: ASSLRPSEDTQY

V: TRBV11-2
size: .
CDR3: ASRAPGQANSPLH

V: TRBV14
size: .
CDR3: ASSQARTGGYEQY

V: TRBV29-1
size: .
CDR3: SVSRYLDTEAF

V: TRBV5-4
size: .
CDR3: ASSLRGRGRLGYGYT

V: TRBV4-1
size: few
CDR3: ASSQVYGDAF

V: TRBV12-3/TRBV12-4
size: .
CDR3: ASSFAGAGYT

V: TRBV10-1
size: few
CDR3: ASSPQGARNTEAF

V: TRBV6-2/TRBV6-3
size: .
CDR3: ASSQVPRTQY

V: TRBV6-1
size: .
CDR3: ASSEMGATNEKLF

V: TRBV7-2
size: .
CDR3: ASSSETGSVRAQH

V: TRBV19
size: few
CDR3: ASSTGKISNQPQH

V: TRBV19
size: .
CDR3: ASSMSGLYEQY

V: TRBV5-5
size: many
CDR3: ASSLQGDRTEAF

V: TRBV27
size: .
CDR3: ASSPGQGYGYT

V: TRBV5-6
size: few
CDR3: ASSLRGASRGIHPGYT